The T cell receptor (beta chain) described here comes from a study of response to subunit inactivated influenza vaccine. The V gene's germline CDR1 is SGHKS and CDR2 YYEKEE (reference sequence). Trimming shortened V by 4 bases and J by 3 bases, and 17 bases separated the two germline ends. The CDR3 sequence is 15 residues long. TCRdb ran MiXCR on the RT-PCR reads and lists one entry per CDR3 protein. The sample has 500,000 to 650,000 distinct CDR3 sequences, about 8% seen once. This clonotype was observed a few times. The target antigen is unknown. Study-wide results and limits: There was a suggestion from the authors that each seasonal influenza vaccination recruits few new T cells.

The sequence was collected from a man in his fifties or sixties who received an inactivated influenza vaccine. The sequenced sample was PBMCs from blood, obtained around 25 months after vaccination. The V gene is TRBV5-5, the J gene TRBJ2-7; D might be TRBD1 (6 bases). In DNA form, the CDR3 reads TGTGCCAGCAGCCTGCTAACCGGGACATACTACGAGCAGTACTTC. Translating it yields CASSLLTGTYYEQYF. Drawing the rest from reference TRBV5-5 and TRBJ2-7, the complete variable domain is DAGVTQSPTHLIKTRGQQVTLRCSPISGHKSVSWYQQVLGQGPQFIFQYYEKEERGRGNFPDRFSARQFPNYSSELNVNALLLGDSALYLCASSLLTGTYYEQYFGPGTRLTVT.